This TCR beta chain stems from a study of a mutant IDH1 vaccine in newly diagnosed glioma. Whole-study context: Vaccination was launched 4-6 weeks after radiotherapy alone, or with temozolomide cycles. The therapy given earlier, which was standard therapy, consisted of radiotherapy, temozolomide, or both, and most of the patients received both.

Germline-derived CDR1 and CDR2 are SQVTM and ANQGSEA. This CDR3 is 14 amino acids long. The V end lost 2 bases, the J end lost 6 bases, and 16 bases lay between the germline ends. Sequencing was performed with immunoSEQ multiplex PCR; in TCRdb, only in-frame clones are kept and a portion is missing. The table shows about 60,000 clones, with about 85% occurring only once. Time point specified: week 35, safety follow-up. Alongside topical imiquimod, each dose of vaccine comprised 300 ug of mutant IDH1 20-mer peptide. Study outcomes and limitations: Pseudoprogression showed no apparent link to changes in top peripheral T cell clonotypes. Vaccine-induced immune responses occurred in 93.3% of patients.

This clone was found once. Its antigen is currently unknown. The sequence was collected from a man aged 30-40 years with glioma. V and J are TRBV29-1 and TRBJ1-2; D is possibly TRBD1 (6 bases). The sample here was PBMCs, taken from a glioma patient whose treatment included an IDH1 peptide vaccine. The CDR3 DNA sequence: TGCAGCGTTGAACCCAGGGCAGGGGTCCATGGCTACACCTTC. Amino acids: CSVEPRAGVHGYTF.